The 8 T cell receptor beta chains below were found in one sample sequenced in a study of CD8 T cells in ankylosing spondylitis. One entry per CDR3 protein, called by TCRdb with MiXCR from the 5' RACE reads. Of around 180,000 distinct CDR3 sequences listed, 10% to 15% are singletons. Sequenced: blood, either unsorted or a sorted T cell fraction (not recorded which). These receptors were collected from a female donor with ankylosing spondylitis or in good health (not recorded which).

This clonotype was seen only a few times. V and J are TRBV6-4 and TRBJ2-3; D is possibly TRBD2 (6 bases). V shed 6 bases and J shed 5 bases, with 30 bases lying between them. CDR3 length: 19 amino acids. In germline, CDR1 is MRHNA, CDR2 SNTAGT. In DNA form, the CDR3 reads TGTGCCAGCAGCCCACCCGCGCCCTTTCTAGCCCGGAGGGGAGATACGCAGTATTTT. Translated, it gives CASSPPAPFLARRGDTQYF.

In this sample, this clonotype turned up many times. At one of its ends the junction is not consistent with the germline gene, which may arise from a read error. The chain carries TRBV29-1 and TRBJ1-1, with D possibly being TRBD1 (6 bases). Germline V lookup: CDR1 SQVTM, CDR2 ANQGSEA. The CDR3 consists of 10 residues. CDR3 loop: CSADRTGAFF. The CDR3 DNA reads TGCAGCGCTGACAGGACTGGAGCTTTCTTT.

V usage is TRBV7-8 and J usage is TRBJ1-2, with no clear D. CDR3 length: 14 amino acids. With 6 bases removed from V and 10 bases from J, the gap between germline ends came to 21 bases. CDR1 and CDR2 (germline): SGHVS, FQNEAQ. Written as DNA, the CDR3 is TGTGCCAGCAGTTCCTCGAGCCCGTCGAGGGACTACACCTTC. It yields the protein CASSSSSPSRDYTF.

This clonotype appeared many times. The CDR3 here is CASSLVGTGGGYTF. CDR3 in DNA: TGTGCCAGCAGCTTAGTAGGGACTGGGGGTGGCTACACCTTC. The chain couples TRBV7-2 to TRBJ1-2, with D maybe TRBD1 (5 bases). Trimming removed 1 base from V and 7 bases from J, with 13 bases in between. CDR1 is SGHTA and CDR2 is FQGNSA in the germline V gene. This CDR3 has 14 residues.

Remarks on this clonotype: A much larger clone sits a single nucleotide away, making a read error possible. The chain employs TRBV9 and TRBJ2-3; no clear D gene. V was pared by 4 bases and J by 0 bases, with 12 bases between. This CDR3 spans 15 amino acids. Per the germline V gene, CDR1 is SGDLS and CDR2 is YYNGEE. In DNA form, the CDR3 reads TGTGCCAGCAGCCCCCGGAACAGTAGCACAGATACGCAGTATTTT. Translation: CASSPRNSSTDTQYF. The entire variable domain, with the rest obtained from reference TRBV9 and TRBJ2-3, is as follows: DSGVTQTPKHLITATGQRVTLRCSPRSGDLSVYWYQQSLDQGLQFLIQYYNGEERAKGNILERFSAQQFPDLHSELNLSSLELGDSALYFCASSPRNSSTDTQYFGPGTRLTVL.

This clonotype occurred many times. CDR3 DNA: TGCAGCGTTGTGGGCCAGGGTTACGAAAAACTGTTTTTT. Encoded protein: CSVVGQGYEKLFF. The chain employs TRBV29-1 and TRBJ1-4, with D perhaps matching TRBD1 (5 bases). Germline CDR1 reads SQVTM; CDR2 reads ANQGSEA. This CDR3 region has 13 residues. V was cut by 4 bases and J by 8 bases, with 14 bases left in between. Variable domain in full (rest from reference TRBV29-1 and TRBJ1-4): SAVISQKPSRDICQRGTSLTIQCQVDSQVTMMFWYRQQPGQSLTLIATANQGSEATYESGFVIDKFPISRPNLTFSTLTVSNMSPEDSSIYLCSVVGQGYEKLFFGSGTQLSVL.

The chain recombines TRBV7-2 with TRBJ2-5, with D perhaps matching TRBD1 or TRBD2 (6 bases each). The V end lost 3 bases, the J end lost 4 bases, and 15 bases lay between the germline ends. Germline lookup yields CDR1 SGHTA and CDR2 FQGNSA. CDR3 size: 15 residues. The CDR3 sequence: CASSFLGGNGETQYF. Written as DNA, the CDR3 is TGTGCCAGCAGCTTCCTAGGGGGGAATGGAGAGACCCAGTACTTC.

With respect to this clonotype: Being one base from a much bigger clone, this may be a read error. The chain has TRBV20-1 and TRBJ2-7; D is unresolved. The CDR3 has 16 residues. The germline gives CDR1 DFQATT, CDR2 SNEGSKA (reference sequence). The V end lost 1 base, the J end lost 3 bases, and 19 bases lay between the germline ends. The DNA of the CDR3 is TGCAGTGCTAGAGGTCGACGGGCACTATTTCTCTACGAGCAGTACTTC. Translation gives CSARGRRALFLYEQYF.